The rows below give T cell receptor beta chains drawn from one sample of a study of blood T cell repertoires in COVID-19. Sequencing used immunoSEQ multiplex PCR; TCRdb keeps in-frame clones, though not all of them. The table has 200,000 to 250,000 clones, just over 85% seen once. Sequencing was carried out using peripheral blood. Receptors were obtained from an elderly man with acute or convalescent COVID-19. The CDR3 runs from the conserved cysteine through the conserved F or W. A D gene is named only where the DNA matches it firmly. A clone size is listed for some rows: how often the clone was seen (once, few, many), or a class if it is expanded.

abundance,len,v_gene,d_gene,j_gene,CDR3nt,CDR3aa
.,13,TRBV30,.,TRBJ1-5,TGTGCCTGGTCCGGGACATTCAATCAGCCCCAGCATTTT,CAWSGTFNQPQHF
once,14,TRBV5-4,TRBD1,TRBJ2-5,TGTGCCAGCAGCCCGTGGACAGGGAAAGAGACCCAGTACTTC,CASSPWTGKETQYF
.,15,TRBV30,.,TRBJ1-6,TGTGCCTGGAGTGTACTTGGCAGGGCTAATTCACCCCTCCACTTT,CAWSVLGRANSPLHF
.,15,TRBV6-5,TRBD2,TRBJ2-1,TGTGCCAGCAGTTACACTAGCGGGGAACACAATGAGCAGTTCTTC,CASSYTSGEHNEQFF
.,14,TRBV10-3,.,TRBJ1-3,TGTGCCATCAGGGAGGACACCTCTGGAAACACCATATATTTT,CAIREDTSGNTIYF
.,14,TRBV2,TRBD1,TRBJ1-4,TGTGCCAGCAGCGCACAGGGGGCCCGTGAAAAACTGTTTTTT,CASSAQGAREKLFF
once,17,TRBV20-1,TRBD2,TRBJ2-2,TGCAGTGCTAGTCTCCCCGGGACTACCGCGAACACCGGGGAGCTGTTTTTT,CSASLPGTTANTGELFF
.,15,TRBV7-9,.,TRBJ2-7,TGTGCCAGCAGCTTAGGGGCGGGGCCCGCCTACGAGCAGTACTTC,CASSLGAGPAYEQYF
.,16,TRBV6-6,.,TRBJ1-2,TGTGCCAGCAGTTACCCGGCAAGGGGCGGAGACTATGGCTACACCTTC,CASSYPARGGDYGYTF
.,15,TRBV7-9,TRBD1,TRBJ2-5,TGTGCCAGCAGCTTAAGGGGACAGCTACAAGAGACCCAGTACTTC,CASSLRGQLQETQYF
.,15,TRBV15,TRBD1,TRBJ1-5,TGTGCCACCAGCAGAGATAGGACAGGGAATCAGCCCCAGCATTTT,CATSRDRTGNQPQHF
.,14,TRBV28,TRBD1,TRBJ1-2,TGTGCCAGCAGTTTCGGGACAGGGTCCTATGGCTACACCTTC,CASSFGTGSYGYTF
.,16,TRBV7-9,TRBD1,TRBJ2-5,TGTGCCAGCAGCTTAGGCGACAGGGGGTCTAAAGAGACCCAGTACTTC,CASSLGDRGSKETQYF
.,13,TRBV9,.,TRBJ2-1,TGTGCCAGCAGCGTGGCCACATACAATGAGCAGTTCTTC,CASSVATYNEQFF
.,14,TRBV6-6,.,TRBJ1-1,TGTGCCAGCAGTTACCAGGGGCAAAACACTGAAGCTTTCTTT,CASSYQGQNTEAFF
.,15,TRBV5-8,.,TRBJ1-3,TGTGCCAGCAGCCCTGACACGTACTCTGGAAACACCATATATTTT,CASSPDTYSGNTIYF
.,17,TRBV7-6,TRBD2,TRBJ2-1,TGTGCCAGCAGCTTAGCCCTAGCGGGGAGCTCCTACAATGAGCAGTTCTTC,CASSLALAGSSYNEQFF
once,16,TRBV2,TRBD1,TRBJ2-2,TGTGCCAGCAGTGAATTGGGCAGGGGGCCCGGCGGGGAGCTGTTTTTT,CASSELGRGPGGELFF
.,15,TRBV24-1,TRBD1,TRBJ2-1,TGTGCCACCAGTGATTCCGGGACAGGAGTCAATGAGCAGTTCTTC,CATSDSGTGVNEQFF
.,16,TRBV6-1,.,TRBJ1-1,TGTGCCAGCAGTGAAGCGTGGGGGGGATTCAACACTGAAGCTTTCTTT,CASSEAWGGFNTEAFF
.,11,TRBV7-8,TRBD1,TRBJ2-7,TGTGCCAGCAGCACGAGGGACAGCCAGTACTTC,CASSTRDSQYF
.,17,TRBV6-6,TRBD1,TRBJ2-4,TGTGCCAGCAGTCCCCACCCCCGACAGGGGGCAGGGGACATTCAGTACTTC,CASSPHPRQGAGDIQYF
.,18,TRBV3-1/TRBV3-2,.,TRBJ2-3,TGTGCCAGCAGCCATAACAGTCTGGTGGGAGTTCGTACAGATACGCAGTATTTT,CASSHNSLVGVRTDTQYF
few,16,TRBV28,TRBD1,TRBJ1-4,TGTGCCAGCAGTCGTCGGAAGGGGGCGATGGGTGAAAAACTGTTTTTT,CASSRRKGAMGEKLFF
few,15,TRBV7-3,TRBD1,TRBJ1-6,TGTGCCAGCAGCTTAAAAGCAGGGGGCGGTTCACCCCTCCACTTT,CASSLKAGGGSPLHF
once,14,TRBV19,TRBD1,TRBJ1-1,TGTGCCAGTACGCGAGGGACAGCCAACACTGAAGCTTTCTTT,CASTRGTANTEAFF
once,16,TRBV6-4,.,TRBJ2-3,TGTGCCAGCAGTGAGAAAGTTGCGTTTAGCACAGATACGCAGTATTTT,CASSEKVAFSTDTQYF
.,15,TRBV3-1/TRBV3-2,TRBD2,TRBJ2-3,TGTGCCAGCAGCCAAGCGGGAGGGCCCACAGATACGCAGTATTTT,CASSQAGGPTDTQYF
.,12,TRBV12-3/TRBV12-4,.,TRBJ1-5,TGTGCCAGCACGGGTAGCAATCAGCCCCAGCATTTT,CASTGSNQPQHF
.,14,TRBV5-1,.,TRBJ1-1,TGCGCCAGCAGCTCACAGGGCCGGGACACTGAAGCTTTCTTT,CASSSQGRDTEAFF
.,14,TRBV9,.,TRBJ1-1,TGTGCCAGCAGCGTAGAACCACTTAACACTGAAGCTTTCTTT,CASSVEPLNTEAFF